The rows below give T cell receptor beta chains drawn from one sample of a study of T cell responses to AZD1222 COVID-19 vaccine. This table comes from immunoSEQ multiplex PCR, and its TCRdb copy is limited to in-frame clones, with some not included. This table has roughly 180,000 clones, roughly 91% appearing once. Sequenced material: peripheral blood, taken 28 days after the second AZD1222 dose. The receptors derive from an adult who received the AZD1222 COVID-19 vaccine. The CDR3 runs from the conserved cysteine through the conserved F or W. A D gene is named only where the DNA matches it firmly. Rows give clone size only sometimes, using once, few, many, or a class for an expanded clone.

abundance,j_gene,v_gene,d_gene,CDR3aa,CDR3nt
.,TRBJ1-1,TRBV27,TRBD1,CASRDRGQTEAFF,TGTGCCAGCAGGGACAGGGGGCAGACTGAAGCTTTCTTT
.,TRBJ1-5,TRBV2,TRBD1,CASSGTGGNQPQHF,TGTGCCAGCAGCGGGACAGGGGGAAATCAGCCCCAGCATTTT
once,TRBJ1-1,TRBV4-2,TRBD1,CASSQDLRTGNTEAFF,TGTGCCAGCAGCCAAGATTTGCGGACAGGGAACACTGAAGCTTTCTTT
.,TRBJ1-2,TRBV5-6,.,CASSLGMSHGGYGYTF,TGTGCCAGCAGCTTGGGAATGAGCCATGGGGGCTATGGCTACACCTTC
.,TRBJ1-2,TRBV28,.,CASSLHFYGYTF,TGTGCCAGCAGTTTACACTTTTATGGCTACACCTTC
.,TRBJ2-1,TRBV18,.,CASSPPSQFVNNEQFF,TGTGCCAGCTCACCCCCGTCCCAGTTCGTCAACAATGAGCAGTTCTTC
.,TRBJ2-1,TRBV5-1,TRBD2,CASSRLAGGSYNEQFF,TGCGCCAGCAGTCGACTAGCGGGGGGATCCTACAATGAGCAGTTCTTC
.,TRBJ2-1,TRBV5-1,.,CASNQLRGAGEQFF,TGCGCCAGCAACCAGTTACGGGGGGCGGGTGAGCAGTTCTTC
.,TRBJ2-2,TRBV21-1,.,CASSKGQNTGELFF,TGTGCCAGCAGCAAGGGACAGAACACCGGGGAGCTGTTTTTT
.,TRBJ1-3,TRBV7-6,.,CASSFGPGTLTSSGNTIYF,TGTGCCAGCAGCTTCGGTCCCGGGACTTTAACGAGCTCTGGAAACACCATATATTTT
.,TRBJ2-7,TRBV18,.,CASSPLALSYEQYF,TGTGCCAGCTCACCTTTGGCCTTAAGCTACGAGCAGTACTTC
.,TRBJ2-2,TRBV12-5,TRBD1,CASGLIGQGNGELFF,TGTGCTAGTGGTTTGATTGGACAGGGTAACGGGGAGCTGTTTTTT
.,TRBJ2-3,TRBV9,.,CASSVDPGPDTQYF,TGTGCCAGCAGCGTAGACCCGGGTCCAGATACGCAGTATTTT
.,TRBJ2-5,TRBV28,.,CASSSTSQETQYF,TGTGCCAGCAGTTCCACAAGTCAAGAGACCCAGTACTTC
.,TRBJ1-6,TRBV2,.,CASSEQGISPLHF,TGTGCCAGCAGTGAACAGGGGATATCACCCCTCCACTTT
.,TRBJ2-7,TRBV7-8,TRBD1,CASSWTGGDRLSYEQYF,TGTGCCAGCAGCTGGACAGGGGGCGATCGGTTGTCCTACGAGCAGTACTTC
.,TRBJ2-7,TRBV27,.,CASARGGAPSYEQYF,TGTGCCAGCGCTCGAGGGGGGGCACCCTCCTACGAGCAGTACTTC
.,TRBJ1-2,TRBV2,TRBD1,CASTGTGEIYGYTF,TGTGCCAGCACCGGGACAGGGGAAATCTATGGCTACACCTTC
.,TRBJ2-1,TRBV25-1,.,CASSETNSYNEQFF,TGTGCCAGCAGTGAGACTAACTCCTACAATGAGCAGTTCTTC
.,TRBJ2-2,TRBV13,.,CASSPGRAGELFF,TGTGCCAGCAGCCCGGGACGGGCCGGGGAGCTGTTTTTT
.,TRBJ2-3,TRBV7-2,.,CASSLGFGQPSTDTQYF,TGTGCCAGCAGCTTGGGCTTCGGACAGCCTAGCACAGATACGCAGTATTTT
.,TRBJ2-5,TRBV6-1,TRBD2,CASSESSAGGPAAQYF,TGTGCCAGCAGTGAGTCTTCTGCGGGAGGGCCCGCGGCCCAGTACTTC
.,TRBJ2-2,TRBV14,.,CASSQANTGELFF,TGTGCCAGCAGCCAAGCAAACACCGGGGAGCTGTTTTTT
.,TRBJ1-1,TRBV11-2,.,CASSLMGNTEAFF,TGTGCCAGCAGCCTCATGGGGAACACTGAAGCTTTCTTT
.,TRBJ2-5,TRBV4-1,TRBD2,CASSQDPGGYGQETQYF,TGCGCCAGCAGCCAAGACCCGGGGGGTTATGGTCAAGAGACCCAGTACTTC
.,TRBJ2-3,TRBV7-2,.,CASSQPTDTQYF,TGTGCCAGCAGCCAACCCACAGATACGCAGTATTTT
.,TRBJ2-7,TRBV6-5,TRBD2,CASSRLAGSSYEQYF,TGTGCCAGCAGTCGACTAGCGGGAAGCTCCTACGAGCAGTACTTC
.,TRBJ2-7,TRBV6-2/TRBV6-3,TRBD2,CASSYRLAAYEQYF,TGTGCCAGCAGTTACAGGCTAGCGGCCTACGAGCAGTACTTC
.,TRBJ1-3,TRBV30,.,CAWSAIWHSGNTIYF,TGTGCCTGGAGCGCCATCTGGCACTCTGGAAACACCATATATTTT
.,TRBJ2-7,TRBV2,TRBD1,CASPYRDRDYEQYF,TGTGCCAGCCCCTACCGGGACAGAGACTACGAGCAGTACTTC
.,TRBJ2-3,TRBV24-1,.,CATSDRGGTDTQYF,TGTGCCACCAGTGATCGGGGCGGCACAGATACGCAGTATTTT
.,TRBJ1-3,TRBV4-2,.,CASSQEAITGSGNTIYF,TGTGCCAGCAGCCAAGAAGCCATCACGGGCTCTGGAAACACCATATATTTT
.,TRBJ2-1,TRBV19,TRBD2,CASSGERGGEQFF,TGTGCCAGTAGTGGTGAGCGGGGGGGTGAGCAGTTCTTC
once,TRBJ1-2,TRBV19,TRBD1,CASSMTGTYGYTF,TGTGCCAGTAGTATGACAGGGACCTATGGCTACACCTTC
once,TRBJ2-7,TRBV7-2,TRBD2,CASSPGLAGPGEQYF,TGTGCCAGCAGCCCGGGACTAGCGGGACCTGGCGAGCAGTACTTC
once,TRBJ1-2,TRBV6-2/TRBV6-3,.,CASSASGTYYGYTF,TGTGCCAGCAGTGCGTCCGGGACCTACTATGGCTACACCTTC
.,TRBJ2-7,TRBV6-5,TRBD1,CASSLGTAFPYEQYF,TGTGCCAGCAGTTTAGGGACAGCTTTTCCCTACGAGCAGTACTTC
once,TRBJ1-5,TRBV7-2,.,CASSLQAERQPQHF,TGTGCCAGCAGCCTCCAGGCAGAGAGGCAGCCCCAGCATTTT
.,TRBJ1-5,TRBV7-9,.,CASSLGGGTQPQHF,TGTGCCAGCAGCTTAGGAGGGGGAACTCAGCCCCAGCATTTT
.,TRBJ2-1,TRBV27,.,CASSPTGFNEQFF,TGTGCCAGCAGCCCGACAGGTTTCAATGAGCAGTTCTTC
.,TRBJ2-7,TRBV6-5,TRBD1,CASSPGTGPYEQYF,TGTGCCAGCAGTCCCGGGACAGGTCCCTACGAGCAGTACTTC
.,TRBJ1-2,TRBV12-3/TRBV12-4,.,CATRENLDGYTF,TGTGCCACCCGGGAGAACCTGGATGGCTACACCTTC
.,TRBJ1-6,TRBV4-1,.,CASSPLPYNSPLHF,TGCGCCAGCAGCCCGCTCCCCTATAATTCACCCCTCCACTTT
.,TRBJ1-2,TRBV9,.,CASSEQGFDGYTF,TGTGCCAGCAGCGAACAGGGATTCGACGGCTACACCTTC
.,TRBJ1-5,TRBV4-2,TRBD1,CASSQEQGAGNQPQHF,TGTGCCAGCAGCCAAGAACAGGGGGCTGGCAATCAGCCCCAGCATTTT
.,TRBJ2-6,TRBV6-5,.,CASSSPPSGANVLTF,TGTGCCAGCAGTTCCCCGCCCTCTGGGGCCAACGTCCTGACTTTC
once,TRBJ2-7,TRBV27,.,CASSLRGYEQYF,TGTGCCAGCAGTTTACGAGGGTACGAGCAGTACTTC
.,TRBJ2-5,TRBV5-1,.,CASSLVPGEGETQYF,TGCGCCAGCAGCTTGGTCCCAGGGGAGGGAGAGACCCAGTACTTC